Listed here are 10 T cell receptor beta chains from one sample, sequenced in a study of blood T cell repertoires in COVID-19. Here immunoSEQ multiplex PCR was the method, and the copy in TCRdb shows in-frame clones only, minus some. The sample lists about 300,000 clones, 85% occurring once. Sequencing was done on a sample of PBMCs or T cells enriched from blood (not recorded which). Source of these receptors: a woman between 50 and 59 years old who had recovered from COVID-19.

This chain links TRBV18 with TRBJ1-4; 9 bases are shared with TRBD1. The V and J ends lost 5 bases and 6 bases, in that order; junction bases with no gene match: 7. Germline loops: CDR1 KGHSH, CDR2 LQKENI. The CDR3 totals 15 residues. This CDR3 is CASSKPGQGDEKLFF. The CDR3 coding sequence is TGTGCCAGCTCAAAACCGGGACAGGGTGATGAAAAACTGTTTTTT.

This chain uses TRBV4-3 with TRBJ1-2; D call uncertain. The CDR3 consists of 16 residues. V lost 0 bases, J lost 4 bases, and 15 bases lay in between. Germline CDR1 reads LGHNA; CDR2 reads YSLEER. As DNA, the CDR3 is TGCGCCAGCAGCCAAGAATACGTGCGGGCGGGCTATGGCTACACCTTC. Protein sequence: CASSQEYVRAGYGYTF.

This chain links TRBV7-2 with TRBJ2-7, with TRBD2 matching 8 bases. The V and J ends lost 5 bases and 2 bases, in that order; junction bases with no gene match: 11. Germline V gene sequence: CDR1 SGHTA, CDR2 FQGNSA. This CDR3 comprises 16 residues. The CDR3 reads CASSPGAGGAPYEQYF. The CDR3 nucleotides are TGTGCCAGCAGCCCCGGGGCCGGGGGGGCCCCCTACGAGCAGTACTTC.

The chain joins TRBV7-4 to TRBJ1-4; D unclear. The CDR3 is 15 residues long. Germline V lookup: CDR1 SGHVT, CDR2 SQSDAQ. Deletions cut 8 bases from V and 5 bases from J, with 18 bases between. This CDR3 reads CASLTIRETNEKLFF. Written as DNA, the CDR3 is TGTGCCAGCCTCACCATACGGGAGACGAATGAAAAACTGTTTTTT.

The chain couples TRBV27 to TRBJ1-4; D call uncertain. V was trimmed by 5 bases and J by 3 bases, leaving 13 bases between them. CDR1 and CDR2 from the germline V gene are MNHEY and SMNVEV (reference sequence). This CDR3 spans 15 amino acids. The CDR3 loop reads CASSPSRSPNEKLFF. Written as DNA, the CDR3 is TGTGCCAGCAGTCCCTCGAGGTCCCCTAATGAAAAACTGTTTTTT.

The chain recombines TRBV3-1 (or the pseudogene TRBV3-2) with TRBJ2-3; D is possibly TRBD2 (7 bases). Germline V CDR1 and CDR2: LGHDT, YNNKEL (reference sequence). V lost 4 bases to trimming and J lost 4 bases, with 15 bases between them. The CDR3 extends over 15 amino acids. CDR3 coding DNA: TGTGCCAGCAGCCGTGGGGGGGGGACACCAGATACGCAGTATTTT. Its protein is CASSRGGGTPDTQYF.

The count of this clone is one. V gene TRBV12-3 or TRBV12-4 combines with J gene TRBJ1-1; tentatively, D is TRBD1 (5 bases). This CDR3 region has 13 residues. V was trimmed by 4 bases and J by 3 bases, leaving 9 bases between them. CDR3 sequence (DNA): TGTGCCAGCAGTTCGACAGTTCACACTGAAGCTTTCTTT. It codes for CASSSTVHTEAFF.

The V gene is TRBV28, the J gene TRBJ1-3; D is ambiguous. The CDR3 contains 12 residues. Germline V lookup: CDR1 MDHEN, CDR2 SYDVKM. V was clipped by 7 bases and J by 7 bases, with 11 bases between them. This chain's CDR3 is CASTSLGNTIYF. The CDR3 region has the DNA TGTGCCAGCACCTCTCTAGGTAACACCATATATTTT.

This clone was seen only a few times. The gene calls are TRBV11-1 and TRBJ1-2, with 7 bases that match TRBD1. The CDR3 extends over 15 amino acids. From germline, CDR1 is SGHAT and CDR2 FQDESV (reference sequence). After removal of 4 bases from V and 8 bases from J, the junction contained 13 bases not matched to a gene. For the CDR3, the DNA is TGTGCCAGCAGCTACCGGGACAGCCGTTTTGGGGGCTACACCTTC. Its protein is CASSYRDSRFGGYTF.

The chain combines TRBV2 with TRBJ1-6; the D is unclear. Per germline, CDR1 SNHLY and CDR2 FYNNEI. This CDR3 is built from 16 residues. The V and J ends lost 3 bases and 9 bases respectively, with 18 bases between them. CDR3 region: CASSDVGGGVSSPLHF. CDR3 DNA: TGTGCCAGCAGTGATGTGGGAGGCGGAGTGAGTTCACCCCTCCACTTT.